This T cell receptor (beta chain) was found in a study of cytomegalovirus exposure and HLA in healthy donors. The overall study: A data release that came early held 75 million to 85 million unique TCRs from HLA-typed donors. Study-wide points: A later analysis found that most CMV-associated TCR beta chains appeared HLA-restricted. The likely origin of a cluster of highly shared sequence variants was a sequencing artifact.

The CDR3 contains 19 residues. Per the germline V gene, CDR1 is SEHNR and CDR2 is FQNEAQ (reference sequence). Losses at the gene ends were 1 base for V and 4 bases for J; bases not matched to a gene: 14. Researchers ran the PCR with 60 Vbeta and 13 Jbeta primers. Profiled with immunoSEQ multiplex PCR; TCRdb holds only in-frame clones, not every one. The sample holds around 120,000 clones, about 72% seen once. For this clone: The antigen remains undetermined.

These donors counted as nominally healthy when sampled, but unrecorded immune exposures were likely. The sequenced sample was PBMCs. This sequence joins TRBV7-9 and TRBJ2-1; 9 nucleotides agree with TRBD1. This receptor was obtained from a man aged 25-45 years in good health and CMV-seropositive. CDR3 sequence reads: CASSLGTPGTGSSYNEQFF. For the CDR3, the DNA is TGTGCCAGCAGCTTAGGTACCCCCGGGACAGGGAGCAGTTACAATGAGCAGTTCTTC.